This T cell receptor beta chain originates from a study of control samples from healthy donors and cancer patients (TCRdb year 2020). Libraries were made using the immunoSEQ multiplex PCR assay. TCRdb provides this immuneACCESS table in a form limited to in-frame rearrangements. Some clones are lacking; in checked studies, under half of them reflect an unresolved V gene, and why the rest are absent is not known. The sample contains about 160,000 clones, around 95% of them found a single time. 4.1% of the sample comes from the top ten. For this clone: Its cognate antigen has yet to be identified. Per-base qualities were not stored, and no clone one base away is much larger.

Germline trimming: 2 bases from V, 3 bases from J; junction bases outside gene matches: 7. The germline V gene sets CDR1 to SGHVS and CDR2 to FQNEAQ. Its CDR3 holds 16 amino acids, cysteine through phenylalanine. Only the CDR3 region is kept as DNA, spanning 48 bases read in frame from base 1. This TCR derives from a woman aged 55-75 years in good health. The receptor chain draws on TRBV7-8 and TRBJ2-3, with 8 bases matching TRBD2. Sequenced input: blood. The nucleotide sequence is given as TGTGCCAGCAGCTTACTCGGGGGGGTGTCGACAGATACGCAGTATTTT. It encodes CASSLLGGVSTDTQYF.